The clone carrying this TCR beta chain came up many times. Its antigen remains unknown. This entry comes from a study of T cells in Graves' hyperthyroidism and ophthalmopathy. Study observations and caveats: A model built on 13 V-J features separated ophthalmopathy from stable hyperthyroidism. In the blood, most expanded thyroid clonotypes above 0.001 appeared as well.

Trimming took off 4 bases at V and 4 bases at J, with 8 bases between the two ends. Germline V gene lookup returns CDR1 SNHLY and CDR2 FYNNEI. The CDR3 covers 13 residues. RNA transcripts provided the source from which TCR beta CDR3 regions were amplified. Primed by the HTBI set, a first-round RT-PCR was run on the TCR CDR3. TCRdb reanalysed the multiplex PCR reads using MiXCR and keeps one entry per CDR3 protein. The sample has 390,000 or so distinct CDR3 sequences; roughly 14% are singletons. Sequencing was done on a sample of blood. This receptor was obtained from a man in his late teens or twenties with Graves' ophthalmopathy. The chain carries TRBV2 and TRBJ2-1; perhaps D is TRBD1 or TRBD2 (5 bases each). The CDR3 nucleotides read TGTGCCAGCAGTGGGGACCGTTACAATGAGCAGTTCTTC. Its translation: CASSGDRYNEQFF.